The clone carrying this TCR beta chain was counted once. Libraries were prepared by immunoSEQ multiplex PCR; TCRdb keeps only in-frame clonotypes and omits some of them. The data hold around 81,000 clones, with over 80% observed a single time. The germline gives CDR1 KGHSH, CDR2 LQKENI. CDR3 size: 13 residues. Losses at the gene ends were 8 bases for V and 4 bases for J; bases not matched to a gene: 3. The source of the sample is a study of T cell responses to AZD1222 COVID-19 vaccine. Study at large: The study pooled second doses at about 4 or about 12 weeks.

The sequence was obtained from an adult in good health. The genes are TRBV18 and TRBJ1-2; 11 positions match TRBD1. Specimen: peripheral blood, collected on day 0 of AZD1222 vaccination. The CDR3 region has the DNA TGTGCCAGCCGGGACAGGGGGACCTATGGCTACACCTTC. Protein: CASRDRGTYGYTF.